Here is one TCR beta chain with its context. Its specificity is not known. Trimming removed 7 bases at V and 0 bases at J, with 7 bases between. Looked up from germline, CDR1 is SNHLY and CDR2 is FYNNEI. The CDR3 consists of 13 residues. This specimen comes from a study of cytomegalovirus exposure and HLA in healthy donors. General observations from the study: TCR beta chains numbering 164 were designated cytomegalovirus-associated.

Healthy bone marrow donors supplied every sample. When sampled, the donors appeared nominally healthy, though they likely had unrecorded immune exposures. Both 60 Vbeta primers and 13 Jbeta primers went into the PCR. Assay used: immunoSEQ multiplex PCR; TCRdb lists only in-frame clones, some missing. The repertoire holds around 150,000 clones, with 60% to 85% as singletons. The chain employs TRBV2 and TRBJ1-5, with D unclear. Material for sequencing was PBMCs. The TCR was taken from a female donor in good health and CMV-seropositive. CDR3 sequence: CASTQDSNQPQHF. The CDR3 DNA is TGTGCCAGCACACAAGATAGCAATCAGCCCCAGCATTTT.